Presented here are 9 T cell receptor beta chains from one specimen sequenced in a study of STAT3 mutations in large granular lymphocyte leukemia. Findings of the study overall: Every T-cell large granular lymphocyte leukemia patient had at least one immunodominant TCR beta clonotype.

Their cognate antigens are unknown. Assay used: immunoSEQ multiplex PCR; TCRdb lists only in-frame clones, some missing. The table includes tens of thousands of clones, around 80% detected once. Material: PBMCs. These receptors all stem from a human donor with T large granular lymphocyte leukemia. Some clones in this sample may be carry-over from other donors' samples.

This clone appeared a few times. The chain joins TRBV28 to TRBJ2-2; D is unclear. The V end lost 5 bases, the J end lost 1 base, and 2 bases lay between the germline ends. The CDR3 runs to 12 residues. Germline CDR1 is MDHEN and CDR2 is SYDVKM. This CDR3 is CASSKNTGELFF. CDR3 nucleotides: TGTGCCAGCAGTAAGAACACCGGGGAGCTGTTTTTT. The full variable domain, in which reference TRBV28 and TRBJ2-2 provide the parts outside the CDR3, is DVKVTQSSRYLVKRTGEKVFLECVQDMDHENMFWYRQDPGLGLRLIYFSYDVKMKEKGDIPEGYSVSREKKERFSLILESASTNQTSMYLCASSKNTGELFFGEGSRLTVL.

The V call is TRBV28, the J call TRBJ1-2; TRBD1 might be the D (6 bases). CDR1 and CDR2 (germline): MDHEN, SYDVKM. The ends were cut back, 6 bases at V and 4 bases at J, with 15 bases in the middle. This CDR3 contains 14 residues. This CDR3 reads CASRPGQLFYGYTF. CDR3 nucleotide sequence: TGTGCCAGCAGGCCCGGACAGCTCTTCTATGGCTACACCTTC.

The chain has TRBV2 and TRBJ2-1, with 7 bases aligning to TRBD2. This CDR3 has 15 residues. Germline V lookup: CDR1 SNHLY, CDR2 FYNNEI. Trimming took 4 bases from V and 10 from J; bases not matched to a gene: 13. The CDR3 loop is CASSAERDPIREQFF. CDR3 sequence (DNA): TGTGCCAGCAGTGCTGAGCGGGACCCTATCAGGGAGCAGTTCTTC.

The rearrangement uses TRBV19 and TRBJ2-7; 7 bases are a match to TRBD1. Germline lookup yields CDR1 LNHDA and CDR2 SQIVND (reference sequence). The CDR3 has 12 amino acids. With 6 bases clipped from V and 6 bases from J, the junction kept 5 bases outside the gene matches. The chain's CDR3 is CASSLTGREQYF. Written as DNA, the CDR3 is TGTGCCAGTAGCCTGACAGGGCGCGAGCAGTACTTC.

A note on this clone: At one end, the junction sequence differs from germline, possibly due to a read error. V is TRBV7-7 and J is TRBJ2-5; 9 bases are a match to TRBD1. Germline-derived CDR1 and CDR2 are SSHAT and FNYEAQ (reference sequence). This CDR3 is 15 amino acids long. DNA of the CDR3: TGTGCTAGCAGCCGTAACAGGGGGCAGGGGGAGACCCAGTACTTC. It is translated as CASSRNRGQGETQYF.

This rearrangement joins TRBV15 to TRBJ1-5, with 9 bases identical to TRBD1. The CDR3 is 15 amino acids. In germline, CDR1 is LNHNV, CDR2 YYDKDF (reference sequence). With 3 bases clipped from V and 4 bases from J, the junction kept 4 bases outside the gene matches. DNA of the CDR3: TGTGCCACCAGCAGGAACGACAGGGGGAATCAGCCCCAGCATTTT. Protein: CATSRNDRGNQPQHF.

The chain combines TRBV19 with TRBJ1-2; maybe TRBD1 (6 bases). This CDR3 region has 17 residues. Germline assignment: CDR1 LNHDA and CDR2 SQIVND (reference sequence). The V end lost 3 bases, the J end lost 0 bases, and 17 bases lay between the germline ends. In DNA form, the CDR3 reads TGTGCCAGTAGTATTAGCTCGCTACAGGGTGCTAACTATGGCTACACCTTC. Protein: CASSISSLQGANYGYTF.

By share, this clone counts as medium-sized. This chain uses TRBV4-2 with TRBJ2-2; 10 nucleotides align to TRBD1. Germline V gene lookup returns CDR1 LGHNA and CDR2 YNFKEQ. V shed 0 bases, J shed 3 bases, and the junction held 7 bases outside the gene matches. The CDR3 is 18 residues long. This CDR3 is CASSQEPSGTGDTGELFF. The CDR3 DNA sequence: TGTGCCAGCAGCCAAGAGCCGTCCGGGACAGGGGACACCGGGGAGCTGTTTTTT.

The chain combines TRBV5-6 with TRBJ2-7, with 8 bases aligning to TRBD1. After removal of 0 bases from V and 3 bases from J, the junction contained 5 bases not matched to a gene. The CDR3 consists of 15 residues. Germline V lookup: CDR1 SGHDT, CDR2 YYEEEE. The CDR3 loop reads CASSLGGQGHYEQYF. CDR3 bases: TGTGCCAGCAGCTTGGGCGGACAGGGACACTACGAGCAGTACTTC. The full variable domain, rest sourced from reference TRBV5-6 and TRBJ2-7, is DAGVTQSPTHLIKTRGQQVTLRCSPKSGHDTVSWYQQALGQGPQFIFQYYEEEERQRGNFPDRFSGHQFPNYSSELNVNALLLGDSALYLCASSLGGQGHYEQYFGPGTRLTVT.